Presented here are 32 T cell receptor beta chains from one specimen sequenced in a study of T cell responses to AZD1222 COVID-19 vaccine. Using immunoSEQ multiplex PCR, the repertoire was profiled, and TCRdb retains in-frame clones only, with some absent. The sample holds approximately 130,000 clones, roughly 92% seen once. This specimen consisted of peripheral blood, obtained on day 0 of AZD1222 vaccination. The receptors come from an adult in good health.

V is TRBV6-1 and J is TRBJ2-7, with D unresolved. This CDR3 spans 11 amino acids. Between the trimmed V and J ends, which lost 1 base and 9 bases, there was a span of 7 bases. Germline lookup yields CDR1 MNHNS and CDR2 SASEGT. The CDR3 DNA follows: TGTGCCAGCAGTGAAGGCCGACGGCAGTACTTC. Translated: CASSEGRRQYF.

This sequence joins TRBV18 and TRBJ1-4; tentatively, D is TRBD1 (6 bases). Trimming left V 6 bases short and J 1 base short, with 12 bases between. This CDR3 is built from 15 residues. The V gene's germline CDR1 is KGHSH and CDR2 LQKENI. The CDR3 region is CASSFWTETNEKLFF. The CDR3 bases are TGTGCCAGCTCGTTCTGGACAGAAACTAATGAAAAACTGTTTTTT.

The J gene is TRBJ1-2, the V gene TRBV7-8; 8 bases agree with TRBD1. This CDR3 has 15 residues. CDR1 and CDR2 (germline): SGHVS, FQNEAQ. Germline trimming cut 2 bases from V and 8 bases from J; bases unmatched to any gene: 10. CDR3 coding DNA: TGTGCCAGCAGCTTACTATTGGACAGGGAGGGCGGCTACACCTTC. It is translated as CASSLLLDREGGYTF.

The chain's CDR3 is CASSPWARNYGYTF. DNA for the CDR3: TGTGCCAGCAGCCCCTGGGCGCGGAACTATGGCTACACCTTC. The V gene is TRBV3-1 (or the pseudogene TRBV3-2), the J gene TRBJ1-2, with D hard to call. The CDR3 covers 14 residues. Trimming shortened V by 4 bases and J by 2 bases, and 11 bases separated the two germline ends. The V gene's germline CDR1 is LGHDT and CDR2 YNNKEL (reference sequence).

This rearrangement joins TRBV5-5 to TRBJ2-5; 8 bases fit TRBD2. Trimming at V came to 0 bases and at J to 5 bases, leaving 3 bases not matched to a gene. The CDR3 totals 14 residues. CDR1 and CDR2 from the germline V gene are SGHKS and YYEKEE (reference sequence). The CDR3 DNA reads TGTGCCAGCAGCTTGGCCGGGAGGGATGAGACCCAGTACTTC. It translates to CASSLAGRDETQYF.

The genes are TRBV5-1 and TRBJ2-7, with 7 bases lining up with TRBD1. The J segment lost 2 bases and the V segment lost 4 bases, leaving 9 bases of the junction unmatched. This CDR3 is 15 amino acids long. CDR1 is SGHRS, CDR2 YFSETQ, per germline. CDR3 residues: CASSPQPGQTYEQYF. The CDR3 nucleotides read TGCGCCAGCAGCCCGCAACCGGGACAGACCTACGAGCAGTACTTC.

The chain joins TRBV5-4 to TRBJ2-5; TRBD2 matches 13 bases. J was trimmed by 4 bases and V by 7 bases; bases with no gene match: 10. Germline V gives CDR1 SGHNT, CDR2 YYREEE (reference sequence). The CDR3 is 16 amino acids. The DNA of the CDR3 is TGTGCCAGCCGACAAGGGACTAGCGGGGAGGCAGAGACCCAGTACTTC. Translation gives CASRQGTSGEAETQYF. Variable domain in full (rest from reference TRBV5-4 and TRBJ2-5): ETGVTQSPTHLIKTRGQQVTLRCSSQSGHNTVSWYQQALGQGPQFIFQYYREEENGRGNFPPRFSGLQFPNYSSELNVNALELDDSALYLCASRQGTSGEAETQYFGPGTRLLVL.

The chain is built from TRBV19 and TRBJ2-1; 11 nucleotides agree with TRBD2. The V and J ends lost 5 bases and 5 bases, in that order; junction bases with no gene match: 8. This CDR3 has 16 residues. The germline gives CDR1 LNHDA, CDR2 SQIVND (reference sequence). Here the CDR3 DNA reads TGTGCCAGTAGTCCAGCTAGCGGGGGGTACAACAATGAGCAGTTCTTC. This encodes CASSPASGGYNNEQFF.

The CDR3 bases are TGTGCCAGTAGTACCGGGACAGGGGCCTACGAGCAGTACTTC. This encodes CASSTGTGAYEQYF. The chain recombines TRBV19 with TRBJ2-7; 10 nucleotides line up with TRBD1. With V trimmed by 4 bases and J by 2 bases, 2 bases remained unmatched. Germline V CDR1 and CDR2: LNHDA, SQIVND (reference sequence). The CDR3 length is 14 residues.

As for this clone: Additional DNA sequences in this sample encode the identical CDR3. The genes are TRBV18 and TRBJ1-1; D is undetermined. Germline CDR1 and CDR2: KGHSH and LQKENI. CDR3 length equals 14 residues. Deletions cut 3 bases from V and 1 base from J, with 9 bases between. As DNA, the CDR3 is TGTGCCAGCTCACCGGGCAGGACGAACACTGAAGCTTTCTTT. Translated: CASSPGRTNTEAFF.

This clone was counted once. The chain carries TRBV19 and TRBJ2-5, with D maybe TRBD2 (5 bases). V dropped 3 bases and J dropped 5 bases, with 16 bases sitting between them. Per the germline V gene, CDR1 is LNHDA and CDR2 is SQIVND (reference sequence). The CDR3 length is 15 residues. CDR3 DNA: TGTGCCAGTAGTATTGAAGAGGCGGGCCGGGAGACCCAGTACTTC. Its translation is CASSIEEAGRETQYF.

The V and J genes are TRBV6-2 or TRBV6-3 and TRBJ1-5, with D unresolved. Trimming cost V 6 bases and J 8 bases, with 17 bases left between them. Germline assignment: CDR1 MNHEY and CDR2 SVGEGT. There are 14 residues in the CDR3. Here the CDR3 DNA reads TGTGCCAGCAGCGAAAGACAACATTCAGAGCCCCAGCATTTT. This gives the protein CASSERQHSEPQHF.

The V and J genes are TRBV2 and TRBJ2-3, with D perhaps TRBD2 (5 bases). Deletions cut 4 bases from V and 0 bases from J, with 8 bases between. This CDR3 is 14 amino acids long. The V gene's germline CDR1 is SNHLY and CDR2 FYNNEI. The CDR3 DNA reads as TGTGCCAGCAGTGCCAGCGGCAGCACAGATACGCAGTATTTT. This codes for CASSASGSTDTQYF.

CDR3 nucleotides: TGCGCCAGCAGCCAATACCTAGTCCGGACAGCCCCAGAGGGCTACACCTTC. Translation: CASSQYLVRTAPEGYTF. The chain joins TRBV4-1 to TRBJ1-2; tentative D call: TRBD1 (6 bases). V lost 2 bases and J lost 8, with 24 bases in between. CDR3 size: 17 residues. Looked up from germline, CDR1 is MGHRA and CDR2 is YSYEKL.

This clone has more than one count but fewer than ten. The chain is built from TRBV6-2 or TRBV6-3 and TRBJ1-6; D not certain. Trimming took 2 bases from V and 5 from J, leaving 4 bases between them. The CDR3 sequence is 13 residues long. CDR1 and CDR2 (germline): MNHEY, SVGEGT. CDR3 nucleotides: TGTGCCAGCAGTTACAGGGATAATTCACCCCTCCACTTT. The encoded protein is CASSYRDNSPLHF.

The CDR3 here is CASSNHPGRGGLEQFF. In nucleotides, the CDR3 is TGTGCCAGCAGCAACCACCCCGGGCGGGGGGGCCTTGAGCAGTTCTTC. V usage is TRBV9 and J usage is TRBJ2-1, with TRBD2 identical over 9 bases. This CDR3 is 16 amino acids long. Per germline, CDR1 SGDLS and CDR2 YYNGEE. The junction had 14 bases not matched to a gene; V was cut back by 4 bases and J by 9 bases. Filled out from reference TRBV9 and TRBJ2-1, the complete variable domain reads DSGVTQTPKHLITATGQRVTLRCSPRSGDLSVYWYQQSLDQGLQFLIQYYNGEERAKGNILERFSAQQFPDLHSELNLSSLELGDSALYFCASSNHPGRGGLEQFFGPGTRLTVL.

This rearrangement joins TRBV29-1 to TRBJ2-1; D remains ambiguous. The V gene's germline CDR1 is SQVTM and CDR2 ANQGSEA. The CDR3 totals 12 residues. The V gene lost 0 bases and the J gene lost 10 bases, with 10 bases spanning the gap. The CDR3 bases are TGCAGCGTTGAAGATCTTCGGAACGAGCAGTTCTTC. Protein: CSVEDLRNEQFF.

The V and J genes are TRBV18 and TRBJ2-5; 9 nucleotides line up with TRBD2. The CDR3 consists of 15 residues. Germline trimming cut 0 bases from V and 4 bases from J; bases unmatched to any gene: 3. In germline, CDR1 is KGHSH, CDR2 LQKENI. Written as DNA, the CDR3 is TGTGCCAGCTCACCACCCGGGACTAGCTTAGAGACCCAGTACTTC. This codes for CASSPPGTSLETQYF.

The chain links TRBV18 to TRBJ2-3; TRBD2 might be the D (6 bases). Germline V lookup: CDR1 KGHSH, CDR2 LQKENI. The V gene lost 3 bases and the J gene lost 5 bases, with 9 bases spanning the gap. The CDR3 sequence is 13 residues long. CDR3 amino acids: CASSPFGGDTQYF. The CDR3 coding sequence is TGTGCCAGCTCACCTTTCGGGGGAGATACGCAGTATTTT.

This rearrangement joins TRBV5-6 to TRBJ1-4, with 12 bases identical to TRBD1. CDR3 size: 17 residues. CDR1 and CDR2 (germline): SGHDT, YYEEEE. Trimming took 4 bases from V and 7 from J; bases not matched to a gene: 11. The CDR3 here is CASSIPGQGASSEKLFF. The CDR3 DNA reads as TGTGCCAGCAGCATTCCGGGACAGGGGGCTTCAAGTGAAAAACTGTTTTTT. The entire variable domain, with the rest obtained from reference TRBV5-6 and TRBJ1-4, is as follows: DAGVTQSPTHLIKTRGQQVTLRCSPKSGHDTVSWYQQALGQGPQFIFQYYEEEERQRGNFPDRFSGHQFPNYSSELNVNALLLGDSALYLCASSIPGQGASSEKLFFGSGTQLSVL.

The V call is TRBV18, the J call TRBJ1-1; no reliable D call. The CDR3 consists of 15 residues. V was trimmed by 2 bases and J by 1 base, leaving 11 bases between them. Germline CDR1 KGHSH, CDR2 LQKENI. The CDR3 bases are TGTGCCAGCTCACCAATCCGCGGGCCGAACACTGAAGCTTTCTTT. This codes for CASSPIRGPNTEAFF. The whole variable domain, filled in from reference TRBV18 and TRBJ1-1, reads NAGVMQNPRHLVRRRGQEARLRCSPMKGHSHVYWYRQLPEEGLKFMVYLQKENIIDESGMPKERFSAEFPKEGPSILRIQQVVRGDSAAYFCASSPIRGPNTEAFFGQGTRLTVV.

The CDR3, as DNA: TGTGCCAGTCGACGGGGCGGGGCCTATGGCTACACCTTC. The encoded protein is CASRRGGAYGYTF. This chain connects TRBV6-5 to TRBJ1-2; D is perhaps TRBD1 (5 bases). There are 13 residues in the CDR3. V lost 9 bases and J 4 bases, leaving 15 bases between the germline ends. Germline CDR1 reads MNHEY; CDR2 reads SVGAGI.

V usage is TRBV6-2 or TRBV6-3 and J usage is TRBJ2-5; 9 nucleotides match TRBD2. CDR1 is MNHEY and CDR2 is SVGEGT in the germline V gene. J lost 5 bases, V lost 2 bases, and 6 bases had no gene match. The CDR3 is 15 residues long. CDR3: CASSYSAGGPETQYF. The CDR3 coding sequence is TGTGCCAGCAGTTACAGTGCGGGGGGGCCGGAGACCCAGTACTTC.

The V and J genes are TRBV3-1 (or the pseudogene TRBV3-2) and TRBJ1-1, with D hard to call. The CDR3 is made up of 17 amino acids. Germline values: CDR1 LGHDT, CDR2 YNNKEL (reference sequence). V lost 0 bases and J 4 bases, leaving 18 bases between the germline ends. The CDR3 DNA sequence: TGTGCCAGCAGCCAAGATCGCCGAGGGAGGGTCGGCACTGAAGCTTTCTTT. This encodes CASSQDRRGRVGTEAFF.

The chain recombines TRBV6-1 with TRBJ1-3; D perhaps matches TRBD1 (5 bases). The CDR3 contains 15 residues. The V and J ends lost 2 bases and 0 bases respectively, with 8 bases between them. Germline CDR1 MNHNS, CDR2 SASEGT. CDR3 DNA: TGTGCCAGCAGTGAACAGGGTAACTCTGGAAACACCATATATTTT. This gives the protein CASSEQGNSGNTIYF.

V gene TRBV14 combines with J gene TRBJ2-7; a possible D gene is TRBD1 (6 bases). V lost 5 bases to trimming and J lost 5 bases, with 16 bases between them. Looked up from germline, CDR1 is SGHDN and CDR2 is FVKESK. The CDR3 is made up of 14 amino acids. Written as DNA, the CDR3 is TGTGCCAGCAGCTCGATACACAGGGAGAACGAGCAGTACTTC. It yields the protein CASSSIHRENEQYF.

This chain's CDR3 is CASSIYRGHNYGYTF. In DNA form, the CDR3 reads TGTGCCAGCAGTATTTACAGGGGGCATAACTATGGCTACACCTTC. The rearrangement joins TRBV6-5 to TRBJ1-2; 9 bases map to TRBD1. CDR3 length: 15 residues. With V trimmed by 5 bases and J by 1 base, 5 bases remained unmatched. In germline, CDR1 is MNHEY, CDR2 SVGAGI.

The genes are TRBV5-6 and TRBJ2-6; D is undetermined. The germline V gene encodes CDR1 SGHDT and CDR2 YYEEEE. The V end was cut by 2 bases, the J end by 0 bases, with 6 bases between. CDR3 length equals 15 residues. This chain's CDR3 is CASSFLGSGANVLTF. Written as DNA, the CDR3 is TGTGCCAGCAGCTTCCTAGGCTCTGGGGCCAACGTCCTGACTTTC.

The V and J genes are TRBV7-9 and TRBJ1-2, with 12 nucleotides matching TRBD1. CDR3 length: 16 residues. With V trimmed by 1 base and J by 8 bases, 8 bases remained unmatched. CDR1 is SEHNR, CDR2 FQNEAQ, per germline (reference sequence). The CDR3 spells CASSLVGDRGHRGYTF. The CDR3 DNA is TGTGCCAGCAGCTTAGTAGGGGACAGGGGGCACAGGGGCTACACCTTC.

This chain uses TRBV7-3 with TRBJ2-5; a possible D gene is TRBD1 (6 bases). V lost 2 bases, J lost 4 bases, and 17 bases lay in between. The CDR3 extends over 16 amino acids. From germline, CDR1 is SGHTA and CDR2 FQGTGA. The CDR3 region is CASSLGDTLGGETQYF. For the CDR3, the DNA is TGTGCCAGCAGCTTAGGGGACACTCTAGGGGGAGAGACCCAGTACTTC.

The rearrangement uses TRBV9 and TRBJ2-1, with TRBD1 matching 11 bases. V dropped 6 bases and J dropped 8; count of bases not matched to a gene: 7. The germline CDR1 and CDR2 sequences are SGDLS and YYNGEE. CDR3 size: 14 residues. The DNA for the CDR3 is TGTGCCAGCAACGGACAGGGGGCGACGGATGAGCAGTTCTTC. Its translation is CASNGQGATDEQFF.

The chain is built from TRBV6-5 and TRBJ1-6; perhaps TRBD1 as D (6 bases). The CDR3 contains 13 residues. Germline CDR1 is MNHEY and CDR2 is SVGAGI. Trimming removed 8 bases from V and 8 bases from J, with 13 bases in between. CDR3 sequence (DNA): TGTGCCAGCGGCAGACAGGTCCATTCACCCCTCCACTTT. It yields the protein CASGRQVHSPLHF.